One sample yielded the 31 T cell receptor beta chains listed below, sequenced in a study of T cell responses to AZD1222 COVID-19 vaccine. Method: immunoSEQ multiplex PCR; TCRdb's copy keeps in-frame clones and lacks some. Of approximately 98,000 clones in the sample, roughly nine tenths were seen once. The source was peripheral blood, collected on day 0 of MenACWY control vaccination. Receptor source: an adult in good health.

The chain has TRBV3-1 (or the pseudogene TRBV3-2) and TRBJ2-7; TRBD2 matches 11 bases. The CDR3 runs to 15 residues. Unmatched junction bases numbered 3, after V lost 5 bases and J lost 0 bases. From germline, CDR1 is LGHDT and CDR2 YNNKEL (reference sequence). The CDR3 nucleotides read TGTGCCAGCAGCAAAGGACTAGCGGGCTCCTACGAGCAGTACTTC. Translated, it gives CASSKGLAGSYEQYF.

The chain employs TRBV28 and TRBJ1-2; weak D call: TRBD1 (6 bases). The CDR3 loop spans 13 amino acids. Germline CDR1 is MDHEN and CDR2 is SYDVKM. The ends were cut back, 8 bases at V and 5 bases at J, with 15 bases in the middle. The CDR3 DNA reads TGTGCCAGCGGGGGGGCAGGGGAGTATGGCTACACCTTC. As protein: CASGGAGEYGYTF.

In its sample, this clone was seen a few times. The chain uses TRBV6-6 and TRBJ1-1; TRBD1 is a possible D gene (6 bases). Trimming shortened V by 2 bases and J by 4 bases, and 14 bases separated the two germline ends. CDR3 length: 15 amino acids. Germline V gene lookup returns CDR1 MNHNY and CDR2 SVGAGI (reference sequence). The CDR3 DNA reads as TGTGCCAGCAGTTACAGAAAGTCAGGGGTCACTGAAGCTTTCTTT. Encoded protein: CASSYRKSGVTEAFF.

The chain couples TRBV6-1 to TRBJ2-3; no definite D call. The CDR3 extends over 14 amino acids. Germline V gives CDR1 MNHNS, CDR2 SASEGT. Trimming took 2 bases from V and 1 from J, leaving 7 bases between them. CDR3 sequence reads: CASSESHRTDTQYF. The CDR3 DNA follows: TGTGCCAGCAGTGAAAGTCACCGCACAGATACGCAGTATTTT.

As DNA, the CDR3 is TGTGCCAGTAGTATAGACGAGGGGGTCCACGAGCAGTACTTC. Translated: CASSIDEGVHEQYF. J is TRBJ2-7 and V is TRBV19; weak D call: TRBD1 (6 bases). V was pared by 0 bases and J by 5 bases, with 11 bases between. This CDR3 is 14 amino acids long. Looked up from germline, CDR1 is LNHDA and CDR2 is SQIVND (reference sequence).

In its sample, this clone was seen once. This chain connects TRBV11-3 to TRBJ2-7, with a possible D match to TRBD1 (5 bases). Trimming pared 8 bases from V and 5 bases from J, leaving 16 bases between. Per the germline V gene, CDR1 is SGHNT and CDR2 is YENEEA. The CDR3 runs 13 residues. For the CDR3, the DNA is TGTGCCAGCTTTGGCAGGGATGAGAACGAGCAGTACTTC. This encodes CASFGRDENEQYF.

The J gene is TRBJ1-1, the V gene TRBV7-2; a weak D match, TRBD1 (5 bases). Germline CDR1 SGHTA, CDR2 FQGNSA. This CDR3 spans 17 amino acids. The V end was cut by 2 bases, the J end by 5 bases, with 21 bases between. The CDR3 here is CASSLPRQNWGKTEAFF. In DNA form, the CDR3 reads TGTGCCAGCAGCTTACCCCGACAGAACTGGGGTAAAACTGAAGCTTTCTTT.

The chain employs TRBV9 and TRBJ2-1; 11 bases match TRBD2. The CDR3 covers 16 residues. From germline, CDR1 is SGDLS and CDR2 YYNGEE. After removal of 3 bases from V and 5 bases from J, the junction contained 7 bases not matched to a gene. CDR3 sequence: CASSDPLAGDDNEQFF. In DNA form, the CDR3 reads TGTGCCAGCAGCGACCCACTAGCGGGGGACGACAATGAGCAGTTCTTC.

The chain joins TRBV5-4 to TRBJ1-3; 10 positions match TRBD1. The V and J ends lost 2 bases and 2 bases, in that order; junction bases with no gene match: 1. This CDR3 contains 15 residues. Germline CDR1 reads SGHNT; CDR2 reads YYREEE (reference sequence). The CDR3 DNA reads as TGTGCCAGCAGCTTCGACAGGGGGCCTGGAAACACCATATATTTT. Its translation is CASSFDRGPGNTIYF.

The rearrangement links TRBV3-1 (or the pseudogene TRBV3-2) to TRBJ2-5; TRBD2 matches at 8 bases. With V trimmed by 5 bases and J by 2 bases, 10 bases remained unmatched. There are 16 residues in the CDR3. The germline gives CDR1 LGHDT, CDR2 YNNKEL (reference sequence). For the CDR3, the DNA is TGTGCCAGCAGCTCCGGGACTAGGAGTCGACAAGAGACCCAGTACTTC. It is translated as CASSSGTRSRQETQYF.

The chain recombines TRBV25-1 with TRBJ2-7; 10 nucleotides line up with TRBD1. This CDR3 comprises 15 residues. Germline assignment: CDR1 MGHDK and CDR2 SYGVNS. V dropped 3 bases and J dropped 2; count of bases not matched to a gene: 4. CDR3 coding DNA: TGTGCCAGCAGTGACCCCGGACAGGGGGCCTACGAGCAGTACTTC. This encodes CASSDPGQGAYEQYF.

The rearrangement uses TRBV5-1 and TRBJ1-1; 8 nucleotides align to TRBD1. Trimming took 6 bases from V and 2 from J; bases not matched to a gene: 3. Germline CDR1 SGHRS, CDR2 YFSETQ. This CDR3 has 13 residues. CDR3 loop: CASNTGGNTEAFF. CDR3 nucleotide sequence: TGCGCCAGCAATACAGGGGGAAACACTGAAGCTTTCTTT.

The chain employs TRBV9 and TRBJ1-3; D call uncertain. Trimming left V 0 bases short and J 0 bases short, with 7 bases between. This CDR3 is built from 15 residues. CDR1 and CDR2 (germline): SGDLS, YYNGEE. This CDR3 is CASSVEGLSGNTIYF. CDR3 DNA: TGTGCCAGCAGCGTAGAAGGCCTCTCTGGAAACACCATATATTTT.

The rearrangement uses TRBV10-3 and TRBJ2-5; 9 bases are shared with TRBD1. This CDR3 comprises 14 residues. V was pared by 8 bases and J by 5 bases, with 9 bases of the junction left unmatched. The germline gives CDR1 ENHRY, CDR2 SYGVKD. The CDR3 protein is CAISLGQGSETQYF. CDR3 sequence (DNA): TGTGCCATCTCCCTCGGACAGGGGAGTGAGACCCAGTACTTC.

The genes are TRBV18 and TRBJ1-2; possibly TRBD1 for D (5 bases). This CDR3 comprises 14 residues. V lost 5 bases, J lost 2 bases, and 12 bases lay in between. The germline V gene encodes CDR1 KGHSH and CDR2 LQKENI. The CDR3 bases are TGTGCCAGCTCAATCGGGGACGGCAACTATGGCTACACCTTC. Its protein product is CASSIGDGNYGYTF.

This rearrangement joins TRBV7-2 to TRBJ1-5; D is unclear. CDR3 length equals 13 residues. Germline V gives CDR1 SGHTA, CDR2 FQGNSA. The germline V and J ends were trimmed by 5 bases and 6 bases, with 11 bases remaining between them. The CDR3 here is CASSVEIGQPQHF. CDR3 coding DNA: TGTGCCAGCAGCGTAGAGATAGGTCAGCCCCAGCATTTT. Full variable domain (rest looked up from reference TRBV7-2 and TRBJ1-5): GAGVSQSPSNKVTEKGKDVELRCDPISGHTALYWYRQSLGQGLEFLIYFQGNSAPDKSGLPSDRFSAERTGGSVSTLTIQRTQQEDSAVYLCASSVEIGQPQHFGDGTRLSIL.

This chain uses TRBV7-9 with TRBJ1-2; 9 bases map to TRBD1. CDR1 and CDR2 from the germline V gene are SEHNR and FQNEAQ (reference sequence). Trimming took 5 bases from V and 1 from J; bases not matched to a gene: 8. This CDR3 region has 16 residues. This CDR3 reads CASSTPGQGDNYGYTF. The DNA of the CDR3 is TGTGCCAGCAGCACGCCGGGACAGGGTGATAACTATGGCTACACCTTC.

The rearrangement links TRBV7-9 to TRBJ2-1; 7 nucleotides align to TRBD2. The germline CDR1 and CDR2 sequences are SEHNR and FQNEAQ (reference sequence). There are 16 residues in the CDR3. The J segment lost 5 bases and the V segment lost 1 base, leaving 8 bases of the junction unmatched. CDR3 sequence: CASSLGRTRGDNEQFF. CDR3 DNA sequence: TGTGCCAGCAGCTTAGGTCGGACCCGGGGGGACAATGAGCAGTTCTTC.

V is TRBV6-5 and J is TRBJ2-1, with 7 nucleotides matching TRBD2. After removal of 0 bases from V and 4 bases from J, the junction contained 6 bases not matched to a gene. From germline, CDR1 is MNHEY and CDR2 SVGAGI. The length of the CDR3 is 16 residues. CDR3: CASSYSSGEGYNEQFF. The CDR3 DNA sequence: TGTGCCAGCAGTTACTCAAGCGGGGAAGGGTACAATGAGCAGTTCTTC.

The chain carries TRBV28 and TRBJ1-2; D is undetermined. Per germline, CDR1 MDHEN and CDR2 SYDVKM. Trimming stripped 7 bases from V and 5 bases from J, with 17 bases between. The CDR3 length is 14 residues. The CDR3 here is CASTPSQDGYGYTF. The CDR3 nucleotides are TGTGCCAGCACCCCTTCCCAGGATGGGTATGGCTACACCTTC.

This clone was seen just once. The chain links TRBV6-5 to TRBJ2-5; D may be TRBD1 (6 bases). The CDR3 is 14 residues long. Trimming removed 2 bases at V and 4 bases at J, with 11 bases between. CDR1 MNHEY and CDR2 SVGAGI come from the germline V gene. The CDR3 DNA is TGTGCCAGCAGTTACAGCCAGGGGATAGAGACCCAGTACTTC. Translating it yields CASSYSQGIETQYF.

CDR3: CASSLEGPQETQYF. The DNA of the CDR3 is TGCGCCAGCAGCTTGGAGGGGCCCCAAGAGACCCAGTACTTC. The rearrangement joins TRBV5-1 to TRBJ2-5; maybe TRBD1 (5 bases). Germline-derived CDR1 and CDR2 are SGHRS and YFSETQ. With 0 bases removed from V and 1 base from J, the gap between germline ends came to 7 bases. The CDR3 extends over 14 amino acids.

This rearrangement joins TRBV3-1 (or the pseudogene TRBV3-2) to TRBJ1-1, with no clear D. The CDR3 is 14 residues long. Germline lookup yields CDR1 LGHDT and CDR2 YNNKEL (reference sequence). Trimming took 2 bases from V and 1 from J, leaving 8 bases between them. CDR3 residues: CASSQLRGNTEAFF. The CDR3 bases are TGTGCCAGCAGCCAACTCCGGGGGAACACTGAAGCTTTCTTT.

The V gene is TRBV27, the J gene TRBJ2-1; 14 bases agree with TRBD2. Germline V gene lookup returns CDR1 MNHEY and CDR2 SMNVEV (reference sequence). The V segment lost 5 bases and the J segment 3 bases; nucleotides outside the gene matches: 6. The CDR3 loop spans 17 amino acids. DNA for the CDR3: TGTGCCAGCAGTCAGACTAGCGGGGGGGCGAACTACAATGAGCAGTTCTTC. It yields the protein CASSQTSGGANYNEQFF.

The V call is TRBV6-5, the J call TRBJ1-2, with D unresolved. The germline V gene encodes CDR1 MNHEY and CDR2 SVGAGI. The CDR3 is 16 amino acids. Between the trimmed V and J ends, which lost 2 bases and 4 bases, there was a span of 17 bases. CDR3 region: CASSYTWPVDIYGYTF. DNA of the CDR3: TGTGCCAGCAGTTACACTTGGCCAGTTGACATCTATGGCTACACCTTC.

The chain links TRBV2 to TRBJ2-3; 7 bases line up with TRBD1. The length of the CDR3 is 15 residues. Germline CDR1 SNHLY, CDR2 FYNNEI. J gave up 2 bases and V 8 bases, and 10 bases lay outside the gene matches. The CDR3 loop reads CASGLRQGITDTQYF. The CDR3 DNA reads TGTGCCAGCGGATTGAGACAGGGTATCACAGATACGCAGTATTTT. The full variable domain, in which reference TRBV2 and TRBJ2-3 provide the parts outside the CDR3, is EPEVTQTPSHQVTQMGQEVILRCVPISNHLYFYWYRQILGQKVEFLVSFYNNEISEKSEIFDDQFSVERPDGSNFTLKIRSTKLEDSAMYFCASGLRQGITDTQYFGPGTRLTVL.

V gene TRBV28 combines with J gene TRBJ2-7, with 8 bases lining up with TRBD1. Germline loops: CDR1 MDHEN, CDR2 SYDVKM. V shed 6 bases and J 3 bases; nucleotides not matched to a gene: 4. The CDR3 totals 13 residues. CDR3 nucleotides: TGTGCCAGCAGAGACAGGGGAGGCTACGAGCAGTACTTC. This encodes CASRDRGGYEQYF.

The rearrangement joins TRBV14 to TRBJ1-2; D remains ambiguous. V lost 0 bases to trimming and J lost 8 bases, with 10 bases between them. This CDR3 is built from 13 residues. From germline, CDR1 is SGHDN and CDR2 FVKESK. In nucleotides, the CDR3 is TGTGCCAGCAGCCAAGATATTAGCGGGGGCTACACCTTC. Its protein is CASSQDISGGYTF.

The rearrangement links TRBV15 to TRBJ2-3; perhaps TRBD1 as D (5 bases). Trimming removed 7 bases at V and 5 bases at J, with 13 bases between. The germline V gene has CDR1 LNHNV and CDR2 YYDKDF (reference sequence). The CDR3 covers 13 residues. The CDR3 bases are TGTGCCACCATGCATTGGGGCGTAGATACGCAGTATTTT. As protein: CATMHWGVDTQYF.

This rearrangement joins TRBV6-2 or TRBV6-3 to TRBJ1-5, with 9 bases fitting TRBD1. The CDR3 contains 17 residues. The germline V gene encodes CDR1 MNHEY and CDR2 SVGEGT. V dropped 5 bases and J dropped 1; count of bases not matched to a gene: 9. The DNA of the CDR3 is TGTGCCAGCAGTCTCCGGACAGGGGCCCTCAGCAATCAGCCCCAGCATTTT. Encoded protein: CASSLRTGALSNQPQHF.

The chain links TRBV12-5 to TRBJ1-3, with D perhaps matching TRBD1 (6 bases). Germline loops: CDR1 LGHNT, CDR2 FRNRAP. The V end was cut by 7 bases, the J end by 3 bases, with 22 bases between. The CDR3 spans 17 residues. This chain's CDR3 is CASALREGVGFGNTIYF. CDR3 in DNA: TGTGCTAGTGCCCTCCGCGAGGGGGTTGGTTTTGGAAACACCATATATTTT.